Each of the 6 T cell receptor beta chains below was sequenced from the same sample in a study of shared clonotypes between healthy human individuals. TCRdb's copy holds only in-frame clones and misses some; the assay was immunoSEQ multiplex PCR. Of nearly 2 million clones listed, about 95% are singletons. In the naive CD8 group, cells lacked CD45RO and were positively selected for CCR7, so terminally differentiated effector memory CD45RA+ cells were left out. Sequencing was carried out using naive CD8+ T cells sorted from blood. The receptors were gathered from a man in his late teens or twenties in good health.

The V gene is TRBV5-5, the J gene TRBJ2-7, with 7 bases matching TRBD1. The CDR3 length is 16 residues. The V segment lost 0 bases and the J segment 0 bases; nucleotides outside the gene matches: 6. Germline CDR1 and CDR2: SGHKS and YYEKEE (reference sequence). CDR3 residues: CASSLAGTASSYEQYF. In DNA form, the CDR3 reads TGTGCCAGCAGCTTGGCCGGGACAGCTAGCTCCTACGAGCAGTACTTC.

The V gene is TRBV5-5, the J gene TRBJ1-5; D perhaps matches TRBD1 (5 bases). The germline gives CDR1 SGHKS, CDR2 YYEKEE (reference sequence). This CDR3 region has 16 residues. The germline V and J ends were trimmed by 3 bases and 0 bases, with 13 bases remaining between them. CDR3 loop: CASSSTGAYSNQPQHF. DNA for the CDR3: TGTGCCAGCAGCTCAACCGGGGCTTATAGCAATCAGCCCCAGCATTTT.

V usage is TRBV27 and J usage is TRBJ2-3, with 14 positions matching TRBD2. The junction had 12 bases not matched to a gene; V was cut back by 7 bases and J by 3 bases. Germline V gene data show CDR1 as MNHEY and CDR2 as SMNVEV (reference sequence). This CDR3 comprises 18 residues. Here the CDR3 reads CASTPIGLAGGETDTQYF. CDR3 nucleotides: TGTGCCAGCACTCCGATTGGACTAGCGGGGGGTGAAACAGATACGCAGTATTTT.

As DNA, the CDR3 is TGTGCCTGGGGGACAGGGAAAACCTACGAGCAGTACTTC. Translated, it gives CAWGTGKTYEQYF. This rearrangement joins TRBV30 to TRBJ2-7; 9 bases fit TRBD1. The CDR3 spans 13 residues. Losses at the gene ends were 5 bases for V and 2 bases for J; bases not matched to a gene: 4. Germline V CDR1 and CDR2: GTSNPN, SVGIG (reference sequence).

This chain uses TRBV11-2 with TRBJ2-2; 8 bases agree with TRBD2. This CDR3 region has 16 residues. Germline assignment: CDR1 SGHAT and CDR2 FQNNGV. Germline trimming cut 7 bases from V and 3 bases from J; bases unmatched to any gene: 10. CDR3 amino acids: CASIPTAGADTGELFF. As DNA, the CDR3 is TGTGCCAGCATCCCTACAGCGGGAGCGGACACCGGGGAGCTGTTTTTT.

Note on this clone: Other DNA sequences in the same sample also yield this CDR3. The chain recombines TRBV5-1 with TRBJ2-7, with a tentative D call TRBD2 (5 bases). The CDR3 contains 12 residues. Germline loops: CDR1 SGHRS, CDR2 YFSETQ. Trimming pared 7 bases from V and 2 bases from J, leaving 10 bases between. The CDR3 sequence: CASSGETYEQYF. CDR3 nucleotides: TGCGCCAGCTCTGGGGAGACCTACGAGCAGTACTTC.